This TCR beta chain was identified during a study of CD8 T cells in ankylosing spondylitis. Quantitative barcoded 5'-RACE was used to prepare TCR beta libraries. Each CDR3 protein is one row after TCRdb ran MiXCR on the 5' RACE reads. The sample has approximately 100,000 distinct CDR3 sequences; 24% are singletons. From germline, CDR1 is LGHDT and CDR2 YNNKEL (reference sequence). The CDR3 is 16 residues long. V lost 3 bases and J 4 bases, leaving 16 bases between the germline ends. The chain uses TRBV3-1 and TRBJ1-5; D gene ambiguous. Sequenced sample: synovial fluid, either unsorted or a sorted T cell fraction (not recorded which). This clonotype originated in a male donor with ankylosing spondylitis. CDR3 loop: CASSHPTGRGNQPQHF. CDR3 in DNA: TGTGCCAGCAGCCACCCCACTGGGCGGGGAAATCAGCCCCAGCATTTT.